This T cell receptor beta chain was captured in a study of cytomegalovirus exposure and HLA in healthy donors. Study-wide background: Of 300 to 450 genotyped donors, approximately 84% clustered with self-reported Caucasian donors.

CDR3 length: 17 residues. Germline V gives CDR1 SGHVS, CDR2 FQNEAQ. The V and J ends lost 5 bases and 2 bases, in that order; junction bases with no gene match: 13. Regarding the study as a whole: Fewer N-insertions (relative to the roughly 610-donor mean) were reportedly seen in an Asian-associated ancestry cluster in a later analysis. Many donors shared some public TCRs, even though most TCR sequences were rare.

This clone came up once. As yet, its antigen is unknown. Donors were nominally healthy when sampled, though unrecorded immune exposures were likely. 60 Vbeta and 13 Jbeta primers were used in PCR. This table comes from immunoSEQ multiplex PCR, and its TCRdb copy is limited to in-frame clones, with some not included. The sample has around 180,000 clones; approximately 88% are singletons. The specimen was PBMCs. The TCR sequence derives from a boy between 2 and 10 years old in good health and CMV-seronegative. The chain combines TRBV7-8 with TRBJ2-5; 8 bases align to TRBD2. Written as DNA, the CDR3 is TGTGCCAGCAGCCCAAGTCCCGGGACTAGGAGACAAGAGACCCAGTACTTC. Encoded protein: CASSPSPGTRRQETQYF.